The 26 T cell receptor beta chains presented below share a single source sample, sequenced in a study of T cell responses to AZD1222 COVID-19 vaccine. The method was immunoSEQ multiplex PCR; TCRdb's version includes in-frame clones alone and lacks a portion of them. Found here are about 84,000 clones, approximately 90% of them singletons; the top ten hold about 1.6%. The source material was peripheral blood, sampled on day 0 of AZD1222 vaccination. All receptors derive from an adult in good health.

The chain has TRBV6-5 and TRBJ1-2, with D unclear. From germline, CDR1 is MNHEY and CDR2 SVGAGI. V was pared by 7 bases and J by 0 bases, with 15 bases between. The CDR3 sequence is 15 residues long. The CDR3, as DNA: TGTGCCAGCACCCACGGGTACATCCCTAACTATGGCTACACCTTC. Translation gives CASTHGYIPNYGYTF.

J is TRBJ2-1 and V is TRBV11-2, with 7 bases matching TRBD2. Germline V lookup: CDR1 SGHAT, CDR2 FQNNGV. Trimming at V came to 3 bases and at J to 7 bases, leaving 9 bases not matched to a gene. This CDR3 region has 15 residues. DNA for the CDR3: TGTGCCAGCAGCTTCGGGGCGGGAGAAGGGAATGAGCAGTTCTTC. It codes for CASSFGAGEGNEQFF.

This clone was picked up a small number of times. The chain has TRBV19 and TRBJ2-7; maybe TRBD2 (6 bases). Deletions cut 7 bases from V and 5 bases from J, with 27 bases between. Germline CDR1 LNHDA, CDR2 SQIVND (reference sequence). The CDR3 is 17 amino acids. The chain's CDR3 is CASIWQDRRGMGDEQYF. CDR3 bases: TGTGCCAGTATATGGCAGGATCGACGCGGGATGGGGGACGAGCAGTACTTC.

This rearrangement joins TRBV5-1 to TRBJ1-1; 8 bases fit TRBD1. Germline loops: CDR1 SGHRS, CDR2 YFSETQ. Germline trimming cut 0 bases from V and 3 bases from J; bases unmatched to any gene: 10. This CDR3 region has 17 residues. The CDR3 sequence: CASSLAPISTGDTEAFF. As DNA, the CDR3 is TGCGCCAGCAGCTTGGCACCCATCTCGACAGGGGACACTGAAGCTTTCTTT.

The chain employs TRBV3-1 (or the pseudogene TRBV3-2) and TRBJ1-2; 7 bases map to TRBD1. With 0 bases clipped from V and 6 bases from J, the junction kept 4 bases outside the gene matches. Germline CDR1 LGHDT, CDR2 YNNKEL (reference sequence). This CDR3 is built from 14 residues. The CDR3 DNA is TGTGCCAGCAGCCAAGAAGGCGACAGGGATGGCTACACCTTC. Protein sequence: CASSQEGDRDGYTF.

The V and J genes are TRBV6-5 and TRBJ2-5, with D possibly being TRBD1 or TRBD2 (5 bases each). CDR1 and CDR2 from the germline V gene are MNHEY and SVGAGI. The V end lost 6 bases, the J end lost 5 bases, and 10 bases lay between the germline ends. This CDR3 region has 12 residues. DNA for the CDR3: TGTGCCAGCAGGAGGGGAGAGGAGACCCAGTACTTC. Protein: CASRRGEETQYF.

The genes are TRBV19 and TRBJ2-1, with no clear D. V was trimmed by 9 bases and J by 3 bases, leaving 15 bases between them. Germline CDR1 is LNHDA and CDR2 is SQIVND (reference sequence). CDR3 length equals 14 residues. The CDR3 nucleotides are TGTGCCAGCGCCTTTGTGAACCACTACAATGAGCAGTTCTTC. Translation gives CASAFVNHYNEQFF.

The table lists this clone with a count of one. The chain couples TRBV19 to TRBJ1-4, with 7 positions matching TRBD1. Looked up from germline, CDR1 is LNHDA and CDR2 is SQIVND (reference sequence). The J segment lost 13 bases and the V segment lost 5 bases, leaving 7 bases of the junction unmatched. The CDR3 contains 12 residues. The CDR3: CASSADRRRLFF. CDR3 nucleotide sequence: TGTGCCAGTAGTGCGGACAGGAGGAGACTGTTTTTT.

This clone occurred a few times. CDR3 residues: CASIRTSGSSGELFF. The CDR3, as DNA: TGCGCCAGCATCCGGACTAGCGGGAGCTCCGGGGAGCTGTTTTTT. This sequence joins TRBV5-1 and TRBJ2-2, with 13 bases aligning to TRBD2. V was clipped by 6 bases and J by 6 bases; unmatched bases: 5. This CDR3 has 15 residues. Germline V lookup: CDR1 SGHRS, CDR2 YFSETQ.

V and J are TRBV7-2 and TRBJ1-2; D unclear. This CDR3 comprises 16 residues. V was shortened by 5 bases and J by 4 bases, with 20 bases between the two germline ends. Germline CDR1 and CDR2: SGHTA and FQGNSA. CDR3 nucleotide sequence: TGTGCCAGCAGCCCCGGCGGAACAGCGAGCATCTATGGCTACACCTTC. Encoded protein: CASSPGGTASIYGYTF.

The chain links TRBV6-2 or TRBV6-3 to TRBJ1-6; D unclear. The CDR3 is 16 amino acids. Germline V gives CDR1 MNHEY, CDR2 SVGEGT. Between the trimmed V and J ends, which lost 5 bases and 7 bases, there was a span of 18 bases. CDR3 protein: CASSPYDTDRNSPLHF. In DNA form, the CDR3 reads TGTGCCAGCAGTCCCTACGACACAGATCGGAATTCACCCCTCCACTTT.

For the CDR3, the DNA is TGTGCCAGTAAAACAGCCACAGATACGCAGTATTTT. It codes for CASKTATDTQYF. This chain links TRBV19 with TRBJ2-3; D is uncertain. The germline gives CDR1 LNHDA, CDR2 SQIVND (reference sequence). The CDR3 runs to 12 residues. V was pared by 7 bases and J by 2 bases, with 7 bases between.

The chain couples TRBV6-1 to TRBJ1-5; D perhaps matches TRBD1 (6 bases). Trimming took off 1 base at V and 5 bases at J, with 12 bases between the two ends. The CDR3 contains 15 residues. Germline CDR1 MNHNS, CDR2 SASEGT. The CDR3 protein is CASSEEQGRYQPQHF. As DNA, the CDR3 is TGTGCCAGCAGTGAAGAGCAGGGGCGTTATCAGCCCCAGCATTTT.

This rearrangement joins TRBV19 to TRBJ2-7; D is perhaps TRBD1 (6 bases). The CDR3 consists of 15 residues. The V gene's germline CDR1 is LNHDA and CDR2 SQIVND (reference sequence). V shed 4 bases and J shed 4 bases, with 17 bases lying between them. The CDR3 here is CASSKTGIRRYEQYF. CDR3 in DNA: TGTGCCAGTAGTAAAACAGGGATTCGGCGGTACGAGCAGTACTTC.

The CDR3 nucleotides are TGCGCCAGCAGCTTGGACAGGGTCAACTCTGGGGCCAACGTCCTGACTTTC. Its protein product is CASSLDRVNSGANVLTF. The chain links TRBV5-1 to TRBJ2-6, with a possible D match to TRBD1 (6 bases). The germline gives CDR1 SGHRS, CDR2 YFSETQ. V gave up 0 bases and J gave up 0 bases, with 10 bases separating them. The CDR3 is 17 amino acids.

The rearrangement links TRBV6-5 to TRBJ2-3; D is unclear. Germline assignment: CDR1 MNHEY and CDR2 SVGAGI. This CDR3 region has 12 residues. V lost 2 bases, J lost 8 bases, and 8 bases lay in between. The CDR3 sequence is CASSYGDGTQYF. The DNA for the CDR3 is TGTGCCAGCAGTTACGGGGATGGTACGCAGTATTTT.

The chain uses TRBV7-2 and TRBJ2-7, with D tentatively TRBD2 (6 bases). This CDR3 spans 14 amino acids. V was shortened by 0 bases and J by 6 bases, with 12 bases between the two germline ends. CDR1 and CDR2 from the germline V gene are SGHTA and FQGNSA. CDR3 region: CASSLAGGRSEQYF. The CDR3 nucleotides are TGTGCCAGCAGCTTAGCGGGAGGCCGCTCCGAGCAGTACTTC. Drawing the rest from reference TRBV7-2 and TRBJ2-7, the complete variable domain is GAGVSQSPSNKVTEKGKDVELRCDPISGHTALYWYRQSLGQGLEFLIYFQGNSAPDKSGLPSDRFSAERTGGSVSTLTIQRTQQEDSAVYLCASSLAGGRSEQYFGPGTRLTVT.

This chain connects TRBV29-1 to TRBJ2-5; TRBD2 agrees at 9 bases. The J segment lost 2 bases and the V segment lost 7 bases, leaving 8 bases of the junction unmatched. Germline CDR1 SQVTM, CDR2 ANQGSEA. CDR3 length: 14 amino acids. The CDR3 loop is CSGLAGVGQETQYF. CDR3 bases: TGCAGCGGATTAGCGGGAGTCGGTCAAGAGACCCAGTACTTC.

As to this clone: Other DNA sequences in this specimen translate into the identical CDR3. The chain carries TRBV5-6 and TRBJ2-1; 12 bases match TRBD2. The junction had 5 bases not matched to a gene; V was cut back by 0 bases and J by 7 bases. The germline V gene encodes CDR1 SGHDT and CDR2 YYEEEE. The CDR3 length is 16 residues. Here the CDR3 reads CASSLGLAGVSNEQFF. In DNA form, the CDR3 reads TGTGCCAGCAGCTTGGGACTAGCGGGAGTCTCAAATGAGCAGTTCTTC.

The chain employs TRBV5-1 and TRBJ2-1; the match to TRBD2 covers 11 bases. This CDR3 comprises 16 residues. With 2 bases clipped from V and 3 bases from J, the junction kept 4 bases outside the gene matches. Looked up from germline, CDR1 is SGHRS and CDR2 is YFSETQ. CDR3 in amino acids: CASSLRLAGSYNEQFF. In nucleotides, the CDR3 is TGCGCCAGCAGCTTACGACTAGCGGGAAGCTACAATGAGCAGTTCTTC.

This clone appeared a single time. CDR3 sequence reads: CASSLGAQTEAFF. For the CDR3, the DNA is TGTGCCAGCAGCTTGGGGGCGCAAACTGAAGCTTTCTTT. V gene TRBV7-9 combines with J gene TRBJ1-1, with D possibly TRBD1 on 6 matching bases. Germline V gives CDR1 SEHNR, CDR2 FQNEAQ (reference sequence). Trimming pared 3 bases from V and 5 bases from J, leaving 10 bases between. CDR3 length equals 13 residues.

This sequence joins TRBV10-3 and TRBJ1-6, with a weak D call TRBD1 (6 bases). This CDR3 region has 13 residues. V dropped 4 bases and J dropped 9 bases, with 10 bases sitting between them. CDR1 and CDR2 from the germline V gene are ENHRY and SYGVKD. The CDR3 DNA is TGTGCCATCAGTGGGGGGGCGGGTTCACCCCTCCACTTT. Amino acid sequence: CAISGGAGSPLHF.

In nucleotides, the CDR3 is TGTGCCAGCAGCTCCCAGGGCACTGAAGCTTTCTTT. Protein: CASSSQGTEAFF. The V gene is TRBV11-3, the J gene TRBJ1-1; D is possibly TRBD1 (5 bases). The V gene's germline CDR1 is SGHNT and CDR2 YENEEA. CDR3 length: 12 amino acids. V was pared by 4 bases and J by 4 bases, with 7 bases between.

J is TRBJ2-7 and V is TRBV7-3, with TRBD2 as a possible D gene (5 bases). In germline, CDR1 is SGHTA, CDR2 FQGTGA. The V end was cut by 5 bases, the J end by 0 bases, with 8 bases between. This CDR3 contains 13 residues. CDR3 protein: CASSPRGSYEQYF. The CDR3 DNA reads TGTGCCAGCAGCCCCCGGGGCTCCTACGAGCAGTACTTC. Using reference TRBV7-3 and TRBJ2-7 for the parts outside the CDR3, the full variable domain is GAGVSQTPSNKVTEKGKYVELRCDPISGHTALYWYRQSLGQGPEFLIYFQGTGAADDSGLPNDRFFAVRPEGSVSTLKIQRTERGDSAVYLCASSPRGSYEQYFGPGTRLTVT.

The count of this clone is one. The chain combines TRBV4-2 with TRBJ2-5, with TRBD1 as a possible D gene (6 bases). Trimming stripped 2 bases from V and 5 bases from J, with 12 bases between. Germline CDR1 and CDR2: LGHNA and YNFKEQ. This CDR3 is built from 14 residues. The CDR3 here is CASSQPQGTETQYF. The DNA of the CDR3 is TGTGCCAGCAGCCAACCCCAGGGGACGGAGACCCAGTACTTC.

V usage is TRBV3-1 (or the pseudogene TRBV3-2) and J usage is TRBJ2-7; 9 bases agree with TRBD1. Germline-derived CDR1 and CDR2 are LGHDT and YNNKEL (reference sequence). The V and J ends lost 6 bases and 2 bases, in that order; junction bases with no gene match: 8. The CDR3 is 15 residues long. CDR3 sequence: CASRPGTGFAYEQYF. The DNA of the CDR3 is TGTGCCAGCAGACCGGGGACAGGGTTCGCCTACGAGCAGTACTTC.